The 3 T cell receptor beta chains in this list originate from one sample, sequenced in a study of regulatory T cells in long-lasting Graves disease (TCRdb year 2021). Per the publication, the time point label means: persistent/refractory GD, antithyroid drugs over 5 years with positive TRAb. For both TCR sequencing and RNA sequencing, RNA was extracted from PBMCs using TRIzol. Receptors were amplified or captured by multiplex PCR. Sequencer: Illumina HiSeq 4000. TCR beta libraries were built with iRepertoire HTBI primers and Arm-PCR amplification of CDR3 regions. TCRdb's own reprocessing of the public reads used fastp at Q25 and MiXCR and kept productive beta chains. Rows merge per CDR3 protein into single entries with the most common DNA and genes. The sample table holds over 650,000 distinct CDR3 sequences, of which about 32% were seen once. Jointly, the top ten make up 35% to 55% of the sample.

The sample here was peripheral blood mononuclear cells (PBMCs), taken when the disease was refractory, from a patient treated with antithyroid drugs. All receptors derive from a female donor with Graves disease.

This clonotype occurred many times. The chain employs TRBV7-8 and TRBJ1-5; no firm D call. In germline, CDR1 is SGHVS, CDR2 FQNEAQ. The CDR3 has 16 residues. Between the trimmed V and J ends, which lost 3 bases and 2 bases, there was a span of 14 bases. The CDR3 DNA reads as TGTGCCAGCAGCTTGAAGGGCGGCGCTGGCAATCAGCCCCAGCATTTT. Translating it yields CASSLKGGAGNQPQHF.

The chain carries TRBV12-3 or TRBV12-4 and TRBJ2-3, with a weak D call TRBD2 (7 bases). The V end was cut by 5 bases, the J end by 2 bases, with 20 bases between. The CDR3 has 17 residues. The CDR3 here is CASSGGGASANTDTQYF. CDR3 DNA: TGTGCCAGCAGTGGGGGGGGGGCGTCCGCCAACACAGATACGCAGTATTTT.

The chain links TRBV27 to TRBJ1-1; 7 bases match TRBD1. Germline values: CDR1 MNHEY, CDR2 SMNVEV (reference sequence). The CDR3 consists of 14 residues. Unmatched junction bases numbered 6, after V lost 5 bases and J lost 3 bases. The CDR3 DNA reads as TGTGCCAGCAGTCTCCACAGGGGTTACACTGAAGCTTTCTTT. This sequence encodes CASSLHRGYTEAFF.